The 9 T cell receptor beta chains reported below all come from one sample, sequenced in a study of blood T cell repertoires in COVID-19 (dated by TCRdb to about 2020). The library came from the immunoSEQ multiplex PCR assay. The table comes from immuneACCESS by way of TCRdb, which keeps in-frame sequences with V and J called. Part of the clones is missing from these tables; in studies checked, under half for an unresolved V gene and the rest for unknown reasons. The sample data list tens of thousands of clones, and about 80% of these were observed just once. About an eighth of the sample comes from the top ten. Sample: peripheral blood. The origin of the receptors is a woman older than 75 with acute or convalescent COVID-19.

The rearrangement links TRBV4-1 to TRBJ2-3, with 7 bases identical to TRBD1. There are 17 residues in the CDR3. Trimming cost V 1 base and J 2 bases; bases outside gene matches: 9. CDR1 and CDR2 from the germline V gene are MGHRA and YSYEKL. The CDR3 loop reads CASSQGRDRSLTDTQYF. The CDR3 coding sequence is TGCGCCAGCAGCCAAGGTCGGGACAGATCCCTCACAGATACGCAGTATTTT.

The V and J genes are TRBV7-2 and TRBJ1-2; no firm D call. CDR1 and CDR2 (germline): SGHTA, FQGNSA. The V and J ends lost 5 bases and 7 bases respectively, with 20 bases between them. The CDR3 runs to 15 residues. The DNA for the CDR3 is TGTGCCAGCAGCCCTGGTTGGGGTCGGGCGGGTGGCTACACCTTC. Translation: CASSPGWGRAGGYTF. The full variable domain, completed using reference TRBV7-2 and TRBJ1-2, is GAGVSQSPSNKVTEKGKDVELRCDPISGHTALYWYRQSLGQGLEFLIYFQGNSAPDKSGLPSDRFSAERTGGSVSTLTIQRTQQEDSAVYLCASSPGWGRAGGYTFGSGTRLTVV.

J is TRBJ2-6 and V is TRBV4-1, with D hard to call. The length of the CDR3 is 17 residues. CDR1 and CDR2 from the germline V gene are MGHRA and YSYEKL. Trimming cost V 0 bases and J 0 bases, with 9 bases left between them. CDR3 DNA: TGCGCCAGCAGCCAAGATTCGCGTTTCTCTGGGGCCAACGTCCTGACTTTC. This gives the protein CASSQDSRFSGANVLTF.

The chain joins TRBV7-9 to TRBJ1-1; 9 positions agree with TRBD1. The V and J ends lost 6 bases and 0 bases, in that order; junction bases with no gene match: 5. Looked up from germline, CDR1 is SEHNR and CDR2 is FQNEAQ (reference sequence). The CDR3 runs to 15 residues. The CDR3 DNA reads TGTGCCAGCAGATCGGACAGGGGCATGAACACTGAAGCTTTCTTT. This sequence encodes CASRSDRGMNTEAFF.

The V and J genes are TRBV6-5 and TRBJ2-7; TRBD2 is a possible D gene (6 bases). The V gene's germline CDR1 is MNHEY and CDR2 SVGAGI. Deletions cut 0 bases from V and 5 bases from J, with 11 bases between. The CDR3 is 14 residues long. The CDR3 region is CASSYSEGTHEQYF. The CDR3 DNA follows: TGTGCCAGCAGTTACTCGGAGGGTACCCACGAGCAGTACTTC.

This chain uses TRBV12-3 or TRBV12-4 with TRBJ2-7; D not certain. Trimming took off 6 bases at V and 3 bases at J, with 3 bases between the two ends. This CDR3 comprises 10 residues. CDR3 region: CASSLYEQYF. CDR3 nucleotides: TGTGCCAGCAGCCTCTACGAGCAGTACTTC.

This chain uses TRBV7-2 with TRBJ2-3; D possibly corresponds to TRBD1 (8 bases). V lost 7 bases and J lost 4, with 24 bases in between. The CDR3 contains 17 residues. Germline V CDR1 and CDR2: SGHTA, FQGNSA. CDR3 DNA sequence: TGTGCCAGCAACCGGGACAGGAGTTCGAGCGGGGCAGATACGCAGTATTTT. Translation gives CASNRDRSSSGADTQYF.

The chain is built from TRBV11-1 and TRBJ1-4; TRBD1 aligns across 7 bases. The CDR3 contains 15 residues. After removal of 5 bases from V and 8 bases from J, the junction contained 11 bases not matched to a gene. Germline V gene sequence: CDR1 SGHAT, CDR2 FQDESV (reference sequence). The CDR3 reads CASSQSDRRGEKLFF. For the CDR3, the DNA is TGTGCCAGCAGCCAATCGGACAGGCGAGGAGAAAAACTGTTTTTT.

This clone was found a few times. The V gene is TRBV7-8, the J gene TRBJ2-1, with 10 bases aligning to TRBD2. The germline gives CDR1 SGHVS, CDR2 FQNEAQ. This CDR3 is built from 17 residues. V shed 1 base and J 5 bases; nucleotides not matched to a gene: 8. The CDR3 sequence is CASSLGLGLAGDNEQFF. The CDR3 DNA reads TGTGCCAGCAGCTTAGGGTTAGGGCTAGCGGGAGACAATGAGCAGTTCTTC. Based on the CDR3 plus reference TRBV7-8 and TRBJ2-1, the full variable domain is GAGVSQSPRYKVAKRGQDVALRCDPISGHVSLFWYQQALGQGPEFLTYFQNEAQLDKSGLPSDRFFAERPEGSVSTLKIQRTQQEDSAVYLCASSLGLGLAGDNEQFFGPGTRLTVL.